This T cell receptor (beta chain) derives from a study of blood T cell repertoires in COVID-19. Study in general: COVID-19 samples collected from the United States, Italy and Spain covered acute and convalescent phases. Nucleic acid was either cDNA or gDNA, and it came from T cells, B-cell-depleted T cells, or PBMCs.

Seattle researchers signed up patients amid active infection and tracked them longitudinally. As originally analysed: Amplifying reference gene primers gave estimates of nucleated cell counts. The method was immunoSEQ multiplex PCR; TCRdb's version includes in-frame clones alone and lacks a portion of them. V and J calls plus clone size are reproduced from that table; the DNA served to infer D and trimming. Of around 260,000 clones in the sample, approximately 86% were seen once. The sequenced sample consisted of peripheral blood. The clonotype was recovered from a human donor with COVID-19, enrolled during active disease. The donor label of this sample is uncertain.

In DNA form, the CDR3 reads TGTGCCACGCGACAGGTATACACTGAAGCTTTCTTT. Encoded protein: CATRQVYTEAFF. V usage is TRBV10-3 and J usage is TRBJ1-1; D possibly corresponds to TRBD1 (6 bases). The V gene lost 10 bases and the J gene lost 3 bases, with 12 bases spanning the gap. The V gene's germline CDR1 is ENHRY and CDR2 SYGVKD. CDR3 size: 12 residues.